The present TCR beta chain was sequenced within a study of T cells in localized non-small cell lung cancer (dated by TCRdb to the early 2020s). As for the study more broadly: The study examined T cell repertoires in roughly 240 patients with early-stage NSCLC and compared tumors with uninvolved tumor-adjacent lungs. Of the NSCLC patients, 129 were male and approximately 110 were female, and the mean age was roughly 61 years. All 240 or so NSCLC patients in the cohort were treatment-naive and had localized lung tumors that were resected. What the research found in general, with its limitations: Higher T cell density in blood was associated with longer overall survival, whereas higher clonality in adjacent lung was associated with shorter survival. Uninvolved tumor-adjacent lung showed the highest T cell clonality, higher than tumor, which suggests more focused antigenic responses in the adjacent lung. A median of approximately 57 of the top 100 tumor clones were detected in paired uninvolved adjacent lung, and 28 of these tumor clones were also found among the top 100 clones of the paired uninvolved adjacent lung. Since the design was exploratory, TCR variables were selected using unadjusted p-values with no false-discovery rate correction. Multi-region tumor sequencing was not performed, so intratumor heterogeneity could not be excluded.

About this clone itself: The antigen it binds to is not known. The record has no base qualities; no much larger clone is one base away.

The immunoSEQ Assay was used to sequence TCR beta CDR3 regions from DNA. In the paper's pipeline: To compute T cell density, TCR beta template counts were normalized to usable DNA, which was estimated by amplifying housekeeping genes. Using the preseqR package, richness was estimated by extrapolating to 120,000 templates for tissue samples and 400,000 templates for PBMC samples. Clonality was defined by subtracting Pielou's evenness from one. Tissue-enriched TCRs were identified by differential abundance testing using productive amino-acid clonotypes, minimum total count 5 and alpha 0.1. The Jaccard Index and the Morisita Overlap Index were used to measure how much the repertoires overlapped between compartments. GLIPH grouped TCR beta CDR3s together with public tetramer-defined viral CDR3s, and a viral motif had to include at least three viral sequences and also show V-gene enrichment. Entries here come from immuneACCESS through TCRdb and include only in-frame sequences with V and J called. Some clones fail to appear in such tables; in the studies checked, an unresolved V gene covers under half of the shortfall, and the cause of the remainder is unknown. The V and J calls and clone size are taken from that table; D and trimming were inferred from the DNA. This sample holds roughly 16,000 clones; approximately 84% were observed only once. Roughly a quarter of the sample is in the top ten clones.

At diagnosis, peripheral blood, uninvolved tumor-adjacent lung and tumor were collected and were preserved as a mix of fresh-frozen and FFPE material. For TCR repertoire profiling, the blood samples were analyzed as peripheral blood mononuclear cells. Clipping removes 5 bases from V and 0 bases from J, with 3 as the unmatched junction base count. The CDR3 sequence holds 14 residues, the cysteine and phenylalanine included. CDR3 DNA only is kept here, 42 bases in frame from base 1. Via the germline V gene (reference sequence), CDR1 is LNHDA and CDR2 SQIVND. This sequence uses TRBV19 and TRBJ1-1; 7 bases in the middle match TRBD1. The origin of this receptor is an older male donor with stage I lung adenocarcinoma. Sequenced here: peripheral blood, sampled before any cancer treatment. The CDR3 region reads CASSAGQVNTEAFF. The DNA reads TGTGCCAGTAGTGCCGGACAGGTGAACACTGAAGCTTTCTTT. The reference TRBV19 and TRBJ1-1 proteins fill in what lies around the CDR3, so the full variable domain reads DGGITQSPKYLFRKEGQNVTLSCEQNLNHDAMYWYRQDPGQGLRLIYYSQIVNDFQKGDIAEGYSVSREKKESFPLTVTSAQKNPTAFYLCASSAGQVNTEAFFGQGTRLTVV.